The entry below gives a single TCR beta chain sequence along with its context. The data were obtained in a study of blood T cell repertoires in COVID-19. Assay used: immunoSEQ multiplex PCR; TCRdb lists only in-frame clones, some missing. The sample records roughly 200,000 clones, 70% to 90% being singletons. Germline assignment: CDR1 KGHSH and CDR2 LQKENI. The J segment lost 7 bases and the V segment lost 2 bases, leaving 6 bases of the junction unmatched. This CDR3 region has 16 residues. This receptor was taken from a middle-aged man who had recovered from COVID-19. The sequencing sample was made of PBMCs or T cells enriched from blood (not recorded which). V usage is TRBV18 and J usage is TRBJ2-7; TRBD2 matches at 15 bases. The CDR3 loop is CASSPKGLAGGWEQYF. CDR3 DNA sequence: TGTGCCAGCTCACCAAAGGGACTAGCGGGAGGCTGGGAGCAGTACTTC.